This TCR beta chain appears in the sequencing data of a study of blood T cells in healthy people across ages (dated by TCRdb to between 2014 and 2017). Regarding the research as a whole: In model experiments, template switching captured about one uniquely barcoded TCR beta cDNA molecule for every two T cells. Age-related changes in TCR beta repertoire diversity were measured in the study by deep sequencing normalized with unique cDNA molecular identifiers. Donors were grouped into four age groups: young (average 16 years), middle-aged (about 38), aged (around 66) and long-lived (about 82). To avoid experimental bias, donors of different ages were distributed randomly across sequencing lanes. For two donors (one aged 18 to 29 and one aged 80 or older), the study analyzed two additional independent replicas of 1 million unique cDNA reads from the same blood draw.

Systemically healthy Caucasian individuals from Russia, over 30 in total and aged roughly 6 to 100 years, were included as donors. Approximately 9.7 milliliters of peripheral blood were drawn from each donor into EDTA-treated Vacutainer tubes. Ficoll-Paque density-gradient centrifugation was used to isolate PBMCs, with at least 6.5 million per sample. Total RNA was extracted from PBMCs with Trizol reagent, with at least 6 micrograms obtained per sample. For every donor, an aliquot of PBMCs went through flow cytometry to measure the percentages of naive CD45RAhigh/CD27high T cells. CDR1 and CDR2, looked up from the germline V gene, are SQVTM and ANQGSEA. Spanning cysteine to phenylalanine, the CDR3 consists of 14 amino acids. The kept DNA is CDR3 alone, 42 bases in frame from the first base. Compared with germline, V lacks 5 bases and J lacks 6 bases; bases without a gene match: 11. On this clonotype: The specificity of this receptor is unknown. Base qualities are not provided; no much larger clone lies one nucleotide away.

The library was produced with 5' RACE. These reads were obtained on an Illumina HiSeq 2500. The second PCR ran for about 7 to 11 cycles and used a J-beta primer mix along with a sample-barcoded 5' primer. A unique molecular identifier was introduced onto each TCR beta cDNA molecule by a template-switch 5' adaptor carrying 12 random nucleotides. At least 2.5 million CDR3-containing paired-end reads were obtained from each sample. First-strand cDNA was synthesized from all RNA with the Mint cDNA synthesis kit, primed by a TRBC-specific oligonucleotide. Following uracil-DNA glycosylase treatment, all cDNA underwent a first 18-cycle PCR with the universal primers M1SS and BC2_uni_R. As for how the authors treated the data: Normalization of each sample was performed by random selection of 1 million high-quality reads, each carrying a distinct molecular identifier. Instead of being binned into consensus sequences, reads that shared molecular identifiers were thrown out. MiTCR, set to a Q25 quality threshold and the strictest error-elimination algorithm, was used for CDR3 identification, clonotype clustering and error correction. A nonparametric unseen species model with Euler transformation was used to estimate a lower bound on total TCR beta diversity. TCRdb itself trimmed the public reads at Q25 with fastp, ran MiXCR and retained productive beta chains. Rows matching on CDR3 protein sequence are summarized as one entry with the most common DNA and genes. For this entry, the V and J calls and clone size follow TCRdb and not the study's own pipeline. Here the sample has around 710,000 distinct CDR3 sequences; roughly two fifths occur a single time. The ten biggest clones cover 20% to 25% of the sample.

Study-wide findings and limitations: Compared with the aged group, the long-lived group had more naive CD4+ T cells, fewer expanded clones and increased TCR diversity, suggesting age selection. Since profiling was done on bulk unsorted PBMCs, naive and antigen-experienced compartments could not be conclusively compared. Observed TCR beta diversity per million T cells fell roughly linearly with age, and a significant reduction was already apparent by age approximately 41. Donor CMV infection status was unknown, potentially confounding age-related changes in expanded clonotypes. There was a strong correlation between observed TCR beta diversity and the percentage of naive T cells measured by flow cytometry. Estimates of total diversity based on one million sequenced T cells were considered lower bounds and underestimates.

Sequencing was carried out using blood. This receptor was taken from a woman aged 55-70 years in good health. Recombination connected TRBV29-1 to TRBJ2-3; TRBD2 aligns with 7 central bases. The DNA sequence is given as TGCAGCGTTCCCGGGGGAACTAGCGCCGATACGCAGTATTTT. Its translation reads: CSVPGGTSADTQYF.